One sample yielded the 25 T cell receptor beta chains listed below, sequenced in a study of control samples from healthy donors and cancer patients. Clones were read by immunoSEQ multiplex PCR, and TCRdb kept only the in-frame ones, dropping some. The sample contains roughly 100,000 clones, around 90% of which appear only once. Sequencing input: blood. Source of these receptors: a man younger than 45 in good health.

This clone was seen only a few times. V and J are TRBV9 and TRBJ2-7; 9 bases are a match to TRBD2. The CDR3 sequence is 17 residues long. V gave up 3 bases and J gave up 1 base; unmatched junction bases: 11. Germline values: CDR1 SGDLS, CDR2 YYNGEE. CDR3: CASSGHLTSGLSYEQYF. CDR3 nucleotides: TGTGCCAGCAGCGGACACTTGACTAGCGGACTGTCCTACGAGCAGTACTTC. The whole variable domain, remainder taken from reference TRBV9 and TRBJ2-7, is DSGVTQTPKHLITATGQRVTLRCSPRSGDLSVYWYQQSLDQGLQFLIQYYNGEERAKGNILERFSAQQFPDLHSELNLSSLELGDSALYFCASSGHLTSGLSYEQYFGPGTRLTVT.

The chain joins TRBV6-5 to TRBJ1-1; D is unclear. This CDR3 region has 12 residues. Germline-derived CDR1 and CDR2 are MNHEY and SVGAGI. V lost 8 bases and J 5 bases, leaving 12 bases between the germline ends. Here the CDR3 DNA reads TGTGCCAGCTCTTGGAGGGAGACTGAAGCTTTCTTT. Protein sequence: CASSWRETEAFF.

The chain has TRBV7-2 and TRBJ2-1; TRBD2 aligns across 8 bases. The CDR3 has 17 residues. V dropped 1 base and J dropped 3; count of bases not matched to a gene: 8. The germline V gene has CDR1 SGHTA and CDR2 FQGNSA. The CDR3 region has the DNA TGTGCCAGCAGCTTAGTTGGAGGGACTAGTATCTACAATGAGCAGTTCTTC. Its protein is CASSLVGGTSIYNEQFF.

The sample holds a few counts of this clone. The V gene is TRBV5-1, the J gene TRBJ1-3; D perhaps matches TRBD1 (5 bases). V shed 3 bases and J shed 3 bases, with 13 bases lying between them. This CDR3 contains 15 residues. Germline V lookup: CDR1 SGHRS, CDR2 YFSETQ. CDR3 sequence (DNA): TGCGCCAGCAGCTCAGACACAGGAGGTGGAAACACCATATATTTT. Translation gives CASSSDTGGGNTIYF.

The chain combines TRBV27 with TRBJ1-2; TRBD1 might be the D (6 bases). Germline V gene sequence: CDR1 MNHEY, CDR2 SMNVEV (reference sequence). The CDR3 is 16 amino acids. V lost 6 bases and J lost 8, with 25 bases in between. The CDR3 bases are TGTGCCAGCAGCTCTTCGGGGTTACCGTTTACAGGGGGCTACACCTTC. This translates into CASSSSGLPFTGGYTF.

The genes are TRBV2 and TRBJ2-7; no definite D call. Trimming removed 5 bases from V and 9 bases from J, with 17 bases in between. CDR3 length: 13 amino acids. Germline lookup yields CDR1 SNHLY and CDR2 FYNNEI. The CDR3 sequence is CASSSSIQSRQYF. The DNA of the CDR3 is TGTGCCAGCAGTAGCTCTATACAAAGCCGGCAGTACTTC.

This clone was seen just once. The chain recombines TRBV6-1 with TRBJ2-7; TRBD1 is a possible D gene (6 bases). The CDR3 spans 14 residues. Germline V gene sequence: CDR1 MNHNS, CDR2 SASEGT. Trimming took off 6 bases at V and 1 base at J, with 13 bases between the two ends. CDR3 loop: CASRAGASSYEQYF. The CDR3, as DNA: TGTGCCAGCAGGGCAGGGGCAAGTTCCTACGAGCAGTACTTC.

This chain connects TRBV11-2 to TRBJ2-5, with 7 bases that match TRBD2. Trimming removed 1 base from V and 4 bases from J; junction bases left unmatched: 9. The CDR3 extends over 16 amino acids. Germline CDR1 and CDR2: SGHAT and FQNNGV. For the CDR3, the DNA is TGTGCCAGCAGCTTAGGGGTGGGAGGGCCTCCAGAGACCCAGTACTTC. Translated, it gives CASSLGVGGPPETQYF.

CDR3 in amino acids: CASSSIVRELFF. CDR3 bases: TGTGCCAGCAGCTCAATTGTTAGGGAGCTGTTTTTT. The chain is built from TRBV11-3 and TRBJ2-2; no firm D call. The CDR3 runs 12 residues. Germline values: CDR1 SGHNT, CDR2 YENEEA. V lost 4 bases to trimming and J lost 9 bases, with 9 bases between them.

The V call is TRBV27, the J call TRBJ2-3; 12 nucleotides align to TRBD2. The V gene end was trimmed by 4 bases and the J gene end by 6 bases; junction bases not matched to a gene: 8. CDR1 and CDR2 (germline): MNHEY, SMNVEV (reference sequence). This CDR3 region has 16 residues. CDR3 sequence (DNA): TGTGCCAGCAGTTCGACTAGCGGGAGTACGGGCGATACGCAGTATTTT. Translation gives CASSSTSGSTGDTQYF.

The chain recombines TRBV28 with TRBJ2-7; 8 bases agree with TRBD1. This CDR3 is built from 12 residues. The junction had 8 bases not matched to a gene; V was cut back by 4 bases and J by 12 bases. Germline assignment: CDR1 MDHEN and CDR2 SYDVKM. The CDR3: CASSSPPRGLYF. In nucleotides, the CDR3 is TGTGCCAGCAGTTCCCCCCCCAGGGGGCTGTACTTC.

The chain uses TRBV15 and TRBJ2-7; 12 bases line up with TRBD2. V trimming: 0 bases; J trimming: 2 bases; junction bases outside the gene matches: 14. CDR3 length: 20 amino acids. CDR1 and CDR2 from the germline V gene are LNHNV and YYDKDF (reference sequence). This CDR3 is CATSREVGSSGRGSPYEQYF. The CDR3 DNA is TGTGCCACCAGCAGAGAGGTTGGGTCTAGCGGGAGGGGTAGCCCCTACGAGCAGTACTTC.

The J gene is TRBJ1-3, the V gene TRBV7-2, with D uncertain. The V end was cut by 2 bases, the J end by 8 bases, with 16 bases between. This CDR3 region has 15 residues. CDR1 is SGHTA and CDR2 is FQGNSA in the germline V gene. The CDR3: CASSLQEPDRDTIYF. In nucleotides, the CDR3 is TGTGCCAGCAGCTTACAGGAACCAGATCGGGACACCATATATTTT.

The chain recombines TRBV30 with TRBJ1-1; D not resolved. Trimming cost V 3 bases and J 3 bases, with 11 bases left between them. CDR1 is GTSNPN, CDR2 SVGIG, per germline (reference sequence). The length of the CDR3 is 13 residues. The DNA of the CDR3 is TGTGCCTGGAGGTTCCAGGCGGACACTGAAGCTTTCTTT. It translates to CAWRFQADTEAFF.

V is TRBV6-2 or TRBV6-3 and J is TRBJ1-5, with 7 bases identical to TRBD1. This CDR3 comprises 15 residues. V was clipped by 6 bases and J by 2 bases; unmatched bases: 7. Germline V gene sequence: CDR1 MNHEY, CDR2 SVGEGT. The CDR3 is CASSEGQAGNQPQHF. In nucleotides, the CDR3 is TGTGCCAGCAGCGAAGGACAGGCCGGCAATCAGCCCCAGCATTTT.

The V call is TRBV6-5, the J call TRBJ1-2; 8 nucleotides line up with TRBD1. Trimming removed 8 bases from V and 5 bases from J; junction bases left unmatched: 10. This CDR3 comprises 14 residues. Germline CDR1 MNHEY, CDR2 SVGAGI. CDR3 sequence reads: CASGRTGLGYGYTF. Here the CDR3 DNA reads TGTGCCAGCGGAAGGACAGGGTTAGGGTATGGCTACACCTTC.

The chain couples TRBV6-1 to TRBJ2-7; the match to TRBD2 covers 8 bases. CDR3 length: 17 residues. Per the germline V gene, CDR1 is MNHNS and CDR2 is SASEGT. The V segment lost 4 bases and the J segment 0 bases; nucleotides outside the gene matches: 11. The CDR3 is CASSVGAGALLSYEQYF. The CDR3 DNA sequence: TGTGCCAGCAGTGTAGGAGCGGGAGCGCTACTCTCCTACGAGCAGTACTTC.

The genes are TRBV6-5 and TRBJ2-1; 7 positions match TRBD2. Trimming took 2 bases from V and 3 from J; bases not matched to a gene: 1. The CDR3 sequence is 14 residues long. Per the germline V gene, CDR1 is MNHEY and CDR2 is SVGAGI. DNA for the CDR3: TGTGCCAGCAGTTACCGGGACTACTACAATGAGCAGTTCTTC. Amino acid sequence: CASSYRDYYNEQFF.

The V call is TRBV10-1, the J call TRBJ1-3, with D uncertain. There are 14 residues in the CDR3. V lost 5 bases to trimming and J lost 0 bases, with 8 bases between them. CDR1 and CDR2 (germline): WNHNN, SYGVQD (reference sequence). The CDR3: CASSRIYSGNTIYF. CDR3 bases: TGCGCCAGCAGTCGCATCTACTCTGGAAACACCATATATTTT.

The chain joins TRBV11-1 to TRBJ2-5; unclear D gene. V was trimmed by 3 bases and J by 2 bases, leaving 4 bases between them. This CDR3 spans 12 amino acids. CDR1 SGHAT and CDR2 FQDESV come from the germline V gene (reference sequence). CDR3 protein: CASSFRQETQYF. The CDR3 region has the DNA TGTGCCAGCAGCTTCAGACAAGAGACCCAGTACTTC.

V gene TRBV6-5 combines with J gene TRBJ2-7, with 13 bases that match TRBD2. Trimming at V came to 6 bases and at J to 5 bases, leaving 7 bases not matched to a gene. The CDR3 runs 15 residues. Germline CDR1 is MNHEY and CDR2 is SVGAGI. The CDR3 DNA reads as TGTGCCAGCAGATTACTAGCGGGAGGGCCCCACGAGCAGTACTTC. It yields the protein CASRLLAGGPHEQYF.

This clone showed up just a few times. The gene calls are TRBV2 and TRBJ1-5; tentative D call: TRBD1 (5 bases). The germline V and J ends were trimmed by 4 bases and 6 bases, with 13 bases remaining between them. This CDR3 has 14 amino acids. Germline V gene lookup returns CDR1 SNHLY and CDR2 FYNNEI. CDR3 region: CASSGTLGGQPQHF. Written as DNA, the CDR3 is TGTGCCAGCAGTGGGACTCTGGGGGGTCAGCCCCAGCATTTT. Filled out from reference TRBV2 and TRBJ1-5, the complete variable domain reads EPEVTQTPSHQVTQMGQEVILRCVPISNHLYFYWYRQILGQKVEFLVSFYNNEISEKSEIFDDQFSVERPDGSNFTLKIRSTKLEDSAMYFCASSGTLGGQPQHFGDGTRLSIL.

The chain carries TRBV6-6 and TRBJ2-7, with 7 bases aligning to TRBD1. The CDR3 consists of 14 residues. Losses at the gene ends were 2 bases for V and 4 bases for J; bases not matched to a gene: 5. The germline V gene has CDR1 MNHNY and CDR2 SVGAGI (reference sequence). CDR3: CASSYLGQEYEQYF. CDR3 in DNA: TGTGCCAGCAGTTACCTCGGACAGGAATACGAGCAGTACTTC.

Here the CDR3 reads CASSSKDRPIEQYF. CDR3 coding DNA: TGTGCCAGCAGCTCCAAAGACCGGCCGATTGAGCAGTACTTC. J is TRBJ2-7 and V is TRBV7-9; no clear D. V was trimmed by 4 bases and J by 7 bases, leaving 17 bases between them. The germline CDR1 and CDR2 sequences are SEHNR and FQNEAQ (reference sequence). The CDR3 contains 14 residues.

Details on this clone: The same CDR3 is also encoded by other DNA sequences in this sample. The rearrangement joins TRBV7-2 to TRBJ2-3; D is uncertain. The CDR3 is 11 amino acids. Germline V gene data show CDR1 as SGHTA and CDR2 as FQGNSA. V was shortened by 3 bases and J by 6 bases, with 4 bases between the two germline ends. The CDR3 protein is CASSFTDTQYF. The CDR3 DNA reads as TGTGCCAGCAGCTTTACGGATACGCAGTATTTT. The full variable domain, rest sourced from reference TRBV7-2 and TRBJ2-3, is GAGVSQSPSNKVTEKGKDVELRCDPISGHTALYWYRQSLGQGLEFLIYFQGNSAPDKSGLPSDRFSAERTGGSVSTLTIQRTQQEDSAVYLCASSFTDTQYFGPGTRLTVL.